Listed here is a single T cell receptor beta chain. This entry comes from a study of T cells in Graves' hyperthyroidism and ophthalmopathy. Amplification yielded TCR beta CDR3 regions, with RNA transcripts as the source. The HTBI primer set drove a first-round RT-PCR of the TCR CDR3. MiXCR was run by TCRdb on the multiplex PCR reads, yielding one entry per CDR3 protein. The sample lists 560,000 or so distinct CDR3 sequences; 15% to 20% were seen once. Sample: blood. The sequence was obtained from a man in his forties or fifties with Graves' ophthalmopathy.

CDR3 residues: CASSSDRDCGYTF. The DNA of the CDR3 is TGTGCCAGCAGCTCAGACAGGGATTGTGGCTACACCTTC. This sequence joins TRBV11-3 and TRBJ1-2; 7 bases match TRBD1. Germline CDR1 and CDR2: SGHNT and YENEEA. J lost 7 bases, V lost 4 bases, and 6 bases had no gene match. The CDR3 spans 13 residues.